A single sample is the source of the 4 T cell receptor beta chains below, sequenced in a study of T cells in Graves' hyperthyroidism and ophthalmopathy. Authors of the study amplified TCR beta CDR3 regions from RNA transcripts. HTBI primers were employed in a first-round RT-PCR of the TCR CDR3. Each CDR3 protein gets one entry after TCRdb re-called the multiplex PCR reads with MiXCR. The sample consists of about 500,000 distinct CDR3 sequences, approximately 16% of them appearing once. Sequenced material: blood. Every receptor here comes from a woman in her 30s with Graves' ophthalmopathy.

This clonotype appeared many times. The V gene is TRBV6-1, the J gene TRBJ2-7, with 9 bases fitting TRBD1. The CDR3 contains 14 residues. V was clipped by 4 bases and J by 3 bases; unmatched bases: 4. Germline values: CDR1 MNHNS, CDR2 SASEGT. The CDR3 spells CASSGQGDGYEQYF. The CDR3, as DNA: TGTGCCAGCAGTGGACAGGGGGATGGCTACGAGCAGTACTTC.

The rearrangement uses TRBV5-1 and TRBJ2-7, with 12 bases matching TRBD2. Germline trimming cut 2 bases from V and 3 bases from J; bases unmatched to any gene: 3. This CDR3 contains 15 residues. CDR1 is SGHRS, CDR2 YFSETQ, per germline. The CDR3 DNA sequence: TGCGCCAGCAGCTTCGGGGGACTAGCGGGCTACGAGCAGTACTTC. This codes for CASSFGGLAGYEQYF.

The chain uses TRBV5-8 and TRBJ2-7, with 8 bases identical to TRBD1. The CDR3 totals 13 residues. CDR1 is SGHTS, CDR2 YDEGEE, per germline. V was clipped by 5 bases and J by 4 bases; unmatched bases: 5. CDR3 in DNA: TGTGCCAGCAGGGGACAGGAGAATTACGAGCAGTACTTC. This sequence encodes CASRGQENYEQYF. Full variable domain (missing parts from reference TRBV5-8 and TRBJ2-7): EAGVTQSPTHLIKTRGQQATLRCSPISGHTSVYWYQQALGLGLQFLLWYDEGEERNRGNFPPRFSGRQFPNYSSELNVNALELEDSALYLCASRGQENYEQYFGPGTRLTVT.

The sample holds many counts of this clonotype. The chain recombines TRBV30 with TRBJ2-7, with 12 bases identical to TRBD2. This CDR3 has 14 amino acids. J was trimmed by 5 bases and V by 0 bases; bases with no gene match: 2. CDR1 and CDR2 from the germline V gene are GTSNPN and SVGIG (reference sequence). The CDR3, as DNA: TGTGCCTGGAGTGTAAGACTAGCGGGAGACGAGCAGTACTTC. It translates to CAWSVRLAGDEQYF.